A selection of T cell receptor beta chains follows, all from one sample in a study of identical twins. TCRdb itself ran the 5' RACE reads through MiXCR, one entry per CDR3 protein. The sample records more than 650,000 distinct CDR3 sequences, over 5% being singletons. The specimen was naive T cells sorted from blood. These receptor sequences come from a man between 18 and 29 years old in good health. Both conserved end residues are part of each CDR3. D genes are given only for firm matches. Not all rows give a size; the values are once, few, many and, for expanded clones, a class.

clone_size j_call cdr3_length d_call v_call cdr3_nt cdr3_aa
many TRBJ2-2 18 . TRBV12-3/TRBV12-4 TGTGCCAGCAGTGGCTTAGGGACGTCGGGACTTCCCACCGGGGAGCTGTTTTTT CASSGLGTSGLPTGELFF
many TRBJ1-5 15 TRBD1 TRBV12-3/TRBV12-4 TGTGCCAGCAGCTTACAGGGGGAGAGCAATCAGCCCCAGCATTTT CASSLQGESNQPQHF
few TRBJ1-5 15 . TRBV4-3 TGCGCCAGCAGCCAAGAACTGGGGAAGGCTCAGCCCCAGCATTTT CASSQELGKAQPQHF
few TRBJ2-3 17 . TRBV4-1 TGCGCCAGCAGCCAAGTTGAGCGTGGGAGGGGGGCAGATACGCAGTATTTT CASSQVERGRGADTQYF
. TRBJ2-3 15 . TRBV10-3 TGTGCCATCAGCCTCGGGACGGTCCATACAGATACGCAGTATTTT CAISLGTVHTDTQYF
. TRBJ2-1 12 TRBD1 TRBV30 TGTGCCTGGCGGACAGGGCTAAATGAGCAGTTCTTC CAWRTGLNEQFF
. TRBJ2-1 16 TRBD2 TRBV7-6 TGTGCCAGCAGCCGAGACCTGGGGGGGTTTTACAATGAGCAGTTCTTC CASSRDLGGFYNEQFF
. TRBJ2-1 19 TRBD2 TRBV6-5 TGTGCCAGCAGTTACTCAGTGGGGGCTAGCGGGAACTCGAACAATGAGCAGTTCTTC CASSYSVGASGNSNNEQFF
many TRBJ2-6 18 . TRBV7-8 TGTGCCAGCAGCTTAGTGAGGACATCGCTAACTGGGGCCAACGTCCTGACTTTC CASSLVRTSLTGANVLTF
. TRBJ1-2 16 . TRBV5-1 TGCGCCAGCAGCTCGAGCTCGGGCGGGGGAATCTATGGCTACACCTTC CASSSSSGGGIYGYTF
many TRBJ2-3 13 TRBD2 TRBV20-1 TGCAGTGCGGAGCGGGAGGGGCCGGATACGCAGTATTTT CSAEREGPDTQYF
. TRBJ2-1 20 TRBD2 TRBV6-2/TRBV6-3 TGTGCCAGCAGACCGCGACGGACTAGCGGGATTACCCTTCTCAACAATGAGCAGTTCTTC CASRPRRTSGITLLNNEQFF
. TRBJ2-4 16 TRBD2 TRBV7-8 TGTGCCAGCAGCTGGGGGAGGGTGGGAGCCAAAAACATTCAGTACTTC CASSWGRVGAKNIQYF
. TRBJ2-7 14 TRBD1 TRBV3-1 TGTGCCAGCAGCCCTTCGGGACAGGGAAGGATGCAGTACTTC CASSPSGQGRMQYF
. TRBJ2-2 13 . TRBV7-9 TGTGCCAGCAGCGGTTCCGGGTCCGGGGAGCTGTTTTTT CASSGSGSGELFF
few TRBJ2-3 15 TRBD1 TRBV7-9 TGTGCCAGCAGCCCAAGGGGGACAGAAAATCATACGCAGTATTTT CASSPRGTENHTQYF
few TRBJ1-5 15 . TRBV6-2/TRBV6-3 TGTGCCAGCAGTTACGTGGGGCGGAAAAATCAGCCCCAGCATTTT CASSYVGRKNQPQHF
few TRBJ2-4 16 . TRBV12-3/TRBV12-4 TGTGCCAGCAGTCCTGACACCTCCGGGGTCAAAAACATTCAGTACTTC CASSPDTSGVKNIQYF
. TRBJ2-2 15 . TRBV12-3/TRBV12-4 TGTGCCACCCGGGGGCAATCTGCGGGTTCCGGGGAGCTGTTTTTT CATRGQSAGSGELFF
many TRBJ2-1 16 . TRBV20-1 TGCAGTGCTAGGGCTTCTTGGGACGAGGCCTACAATGAGCAGTTCTTC CSARASWDEAYNEQFF
many TRBJ1-1 13 . TRBV27 TGTGCCAGCAGTTACCAGGGGAACACTGAAGCTTTCTTT CASSYQGNTEAFF
few TRBJ1-1 16 TRBD1 TRBV5-1 TGCGCCAGCAGCGGCTGGACAGGAACCATGAACACTGAAGCTTTCTTT CASSGWTGTMNTEAFF
many TRBJ2-1 15 . TRBV5-1 TGCGCCAGCAGCTTGAAGGGAGACGGGTACGGTGAGCAGTTCTTC CASSLKGDGYGEQFF
few TRBJ2-5 15 TRBD1 TRBV10-2 TGCGCCAGCAGTGCGGGCAGGGGGATCGGTGAGACCCAGTACTTC CASSAGRGIGETQYF
few TRBJ2-1 17 TRBD2 TRBV5-1 TGCGCCAGCAGCTCGGGTCAGACTAGCGGGAGGTTCAATGAGCAGTTCTTC CASSSGQTSGRFNEQFF
. TRBJ2-7 16 . TRBV28 TGTGCCAGCATAATCTATGGGAAGGCAGGGTTTTCCGAGCAGTACTTC CASIIYGKAGFSEQYF
. TRBJ2-1 14 . TRBV6-2/TRBV6-3 TGTGCCAGCAAGTCTGAAATAGGTAGCGATGAGCAGTTCTTC CASKSEIGSDEQFF
. TRBJ2-3 16 TRBD2 TRBV7-9 TGTGCCAGCAGCCATTACCTAGCGGGGACCACAGATACGCAGTATTTT CASSHYLAGTTDTQYF
many TRBJ2-3 13 . TRBV9 TGTGCCAGCAGCGCCCGAACGACAGATACGCAGTATTTT CASSARTTDTQYF
. TRBJ1-5 15 . TRBV10-3 TGTGCCATCAGTGAGACACCGAATAGCAATCAGCCCCAGCATTTT CAISETPNSNQPQHF
many TRBJ2-3 14 TRBD1 TRBV20-1 TGCAGTGCCGGAGGGGGACAGGGGACAGATACGCAGTATTTT CSAGGGQGTDTQYF
many TRBJ1-3 18 . TRBV6-5 TGTGCCAGCAGTTACTCGTACAGAGCCTACTACTCTGGAAACACCATATATTTT CASSYSYRAYYSGNTIYF
few TRBJ2-5 15 TRBD2 TRBV2 TGTGCCAGCAGTGAGGGCGCGGGGGGGGATGAGACCCAGTACTTC CASSEGAGGDETQYF
. TRBJ2-7 15 TRBD2 TRBV30 TGTGCCTGGGACCCGACGGGGGGAAGGGTCTACGAGCAGTACTTC CAWDPTGGRVYEQYF
many TRBJ2-1 11 . TRBV20-1 TGCAGTGCTAGTCTCGCTGTGGAGCAGTTCTTC CSASLAVEQFF
. TRBJ2-6 20 . TRBV6-2/TRBV6-3 TGTGCCAGCAGTTACTCGAGTGAGGCAGCATTCCGATCTGGGGCCAACGTCCTGACTTTC CASSYSSEAAFRSGANVLTF
few TRBJ1-6 15 . TRBV14 TGTGCCAGCAGCCAAGATTCCGGGAACCAATCACCCCTCCACTTT CASSQDSGNQSPLHF
. TRBJ2-7 15 TRBD1 TRBV24-1 TGTGCCACCAGTGACCCCGGACGACAGGGGGGAGAGCAGTACTTC CATSDPGRQGGEQYF
. TRBJ2-1 14 TRBD1 TRBV6-1 TGTGCCAGTCGGACAGGGATACAATTCAATGAGCAGTTCTTC CASRTGIQFNEQFF
. TRBJ2-5 14 . TRBV7-9 TGTGCCAGCAGCTTAGCTCTAAGACAAGAGACCCAGTACTTC CASSLALRQETQYF
. TRBJ1-4 11 . TRBV25-1 TGTGCCAGCAGTGTTGTTGAAAAACTGTTTTTT CASSVVEKLFF
. TRBJ1-6 14 TRBD1 TRBV6-1 TGTGCCAGCAGTGTAGTCCAGGGGGGTTCACCCCTCCACTTT CASSVVQGGSPLHF
many TRBJ2-3 15 . TRBV29-1 TGCAGCGTTGAAGCTCCGGGTCCCAGGACAGATACGCAGTATTTT CSVEAPGPRTDTQYF
few TRBJ2-3 16 . TRBV4-2 TGTGCCAGCAGCCCGCGGGACTCCCCGGGGTTGGATACGCAGTATTTT CASSPRDSPGLDTQYF
. TRBJ2-1 17 TRBD1 TRBV5-1 TGCGCCAGCAGCTTGTCACCGGACAGGGGGCATAACAATGAGCAGTTCTTC CASSLSPDRGHNNEQFF
. TRBJ2-1 16 TRBD2 TRBV3-1 TGTGCCAGCAGCCAAGAACTAGCGGGAGGAAACAATGAGCAGTTCTTC CASSQELAGGNNEQFF
. TRBJ1-3 16 . TRBV6-2/TRBV6-3 TGTGCCAGCAGTTACCGACAGATAGAAGCTGGAAACACCATATATTTT CASSYRQIEAGNTIYF
. TRBJ1-4 14 . TRBV12-3/TRBV12-4 TGTGCCAGCAGTTTATCGGGTTGGAGTGAAAAACTGTTTTTT CASSLSGWSEKLFF